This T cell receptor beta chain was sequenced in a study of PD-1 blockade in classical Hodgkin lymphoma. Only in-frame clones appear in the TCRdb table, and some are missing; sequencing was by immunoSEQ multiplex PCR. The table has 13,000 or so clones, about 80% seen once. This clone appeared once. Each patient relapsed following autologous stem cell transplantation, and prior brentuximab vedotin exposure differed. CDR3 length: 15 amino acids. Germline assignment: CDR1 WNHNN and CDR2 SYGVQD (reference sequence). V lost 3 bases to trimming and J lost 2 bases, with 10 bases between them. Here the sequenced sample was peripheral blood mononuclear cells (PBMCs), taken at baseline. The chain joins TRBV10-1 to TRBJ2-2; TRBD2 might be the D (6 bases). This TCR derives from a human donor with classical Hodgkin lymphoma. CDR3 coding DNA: TGCGCCAGCAGTGACCGGAGGGGAAACACCGGGGAGCTGTTTTTT. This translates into CASSDRRGNTGELFF.